The rows below give T cell receptor beta chains drawn from one sample of a study of OX40 agonist ivuxolimab in advanced cancers. The protocol was immunoSEQ multiplex PCR, while the TCRdb copy is restricted to in-frame clones and leaves out a portion. This table holds roughly 44,000 clones, more than 75% found once. The sequencing here drew on CD4+ or CD8+ T cells sorted from blood, taken in a trial of the OX40 agonist ivuxolimab. The source is an adult with an advanced solid tumor such as melanoma, head and neck, liver or kidney cancer. The CDR3 runs from the conserved cysteine through the conserved F or W. A D gene is named only where the DNA matches it firmly. Part of the rows lack a size; the others show once, few, many or a class for expanded clones.

TRBV2,-,-,TRBJ2-7,CASRSKGVVRLYEQYF,TGTGCCAGCAGGTCTAAAGGGGTCGTAAGGCTCTACGAGCAGTACTTC
TRBV6-5,-,-,TRBJ2-1,CASSYSQGEFYNEQFF,TGTGCCAGCAGTTACTCCCAAGGGGAATTCTACAATGAGCAGTTCTTC
TRBV14,-,-,TRBJ1-1,CASSQDRWSRNTEAFF,TGTGCCAGCAGCCAAGATCGGTGGTCGCGAAACACTGAAGCTTTCTTT
TRBV4-3,-,TRBD2,TRBJ2-5,CASSHYWRGGSETQYF,TGCGCCAGCAGCCATTACTGGCGGGGGGGCTCAGAGACCCAGTACTTC
TRBV29-1,-,-,TRBJ2-7,CSVAAGVLVEQYF,TGCAGCGTTGCGGCAGGGGTTTTAGTCGAGCAGTACTTC
TRBV6-6,once,-,TRBJ2-7,CASSSLGIYEQYF,TGTGCCAGCTCGTCTCTCGGGATCTACGAGCAGTACTTC
TRBV5-1,-,-,TRBJ2-2,CASRQPGRNTGELFF,TGCGCCAGCAGGCAACCCGGACGGAACACCGGGGAGCTGTTTTTT
TRBV5-4,-,TRBD1,TRBJ2-2,CASRTGTGELFF,TGTGCCAGCAGGACAGGGACCGGGGAGCTGTTTTTT
TRBV10-2,-,TRBD1,TRBJ1-1,CASSPQGVTPMNTEAFF,TGCGCCAGCAGCCCACAGGGGGTCACTCCGATGAACACTGAAGCTTTCTTT
TRBV4-1,-,TRBD2,TRBJ2-1,CASSQDLLPSGGNNEQFF,TGCGCCAGCAGCCAAGATCTCCTGCCTAGCGGGGGAAACAATGAGCAGTTCTTC
TRBV9,-,-,TRBJ1-4,CASTAHSGGFEKLFF,TGTGCCAGCACCGCACACTCGGGGGGATTTGAAAAACTGTTTTTT
TRBV15,-,-,TRBJ2-7,CATSSPWGRDSYEQYF,TGTGCCACCAGCAGCCCCTGGGGTAGGGACTCCTACGAGCAGTACTTC
TRBV11-3,-,-,TRBJ2-1,CASSLGGIEQFF,TGTGCCAGCAGCTTAGGGGGGATTGAGCAGTTCTTC
TRBV10-2,-,-,TRBJ2-5,CASSSDWGRETQYF,TGCGCCAGCAGCTCGGACTGGGGGAGGGAGACCCAGTACTTC
TRBV9,-,-,TRBJ1-1,CASRRGGGGTEAFF,TGTGCCAGCAGGCGAGGGGGAGGAGGCACTGAAGCTTTCTTT
TRBV13,-,TRBD1,TRBJ2-5,CASSKEGQGQETQYF,TGTGCCAGCAGCAAGGAGGGACAGGGCCAAGAGACCCAGTACTTC
TRBV23-1,-,-,TRBJ1-2,CASSQQAPAF,TGCGCCAGCAGTCAACAGGCGCCAGCCTTC
TRBV27,-,TRBD1,TRBJ1-3,CASSGGQGGMDTIYF,TGTGCCAGCAGTGGGGGACAGGGGGGGATGGACACCATATATTTT
TRBV27,-,-,TRBJ2-7,CASSLDTSYEQYF,TGTGCCAGCAGTCTGGATACCTCCTACGAGCAGTACTTC
TRBV7-9,-,-,TRBJ1-3,CASSLGNTIYF,TGTGCCAGCAGCCTTGGAAACACCATATATTTT
TRBV19,-,-,TRBJ1-5,CASSIPIRGSGLLYSNQPQHF,TGTGCCAGTAGTATCCCAATCCGGGGCTCTGGACTCCTCTATAGCAATCAGCCCCAGCATTTT
TRBV14,-,-,TRBJ2-5,CASSQEQGLIQETQYF,TGTGCCAGCAGCCAAGAACAGGGACTCATCCAAGAGACCCAGTACTTC
TRBV5-6,-,-,TRBJ1-4,CASSKQVEGEKLFF,TGTGCCAGCAGCAAACAGGTCGAGGGCGAAAAACTGTTTTTT
TRBV27,-,-,TRBJ1-5,CASSPPQARGNQPQHF,TGTGCCAGCAGTCCACCCCAGGCGCGGGGCAATCAGCCCCAGCATTTT
TRBV19,-,-,TRBJ1-3,CASSIDRFSGNTIYF,TGTGCCAGTAGTATCGACAGATTCTCTGGAAACACCATATATTTT
TRBV5-4,-,-,TRBJ1-2,CASTVEGVPYGYTF,TGTGCCAGCACCGTGGAGGGGGTCCCCTATGGCTACACCTTC
TRBV4-1,-,-,TRBJ2-7,CASSLTFGTSTYEQYF,TGCGCCAGCAGCCTTACCTTCGGGACATCGACCTACGAGCAGTACTTC
TRBV6-5,-,-,TRBJ1-1,CASSYGASLSEAFF,TGTGCCAGCAGTTACGGGGCCAGCCTCTCTGAAGCTTTCTTT
TRBV5-1,-,TRBD1,TRBJ2-2,CASSSGQATGELFF,TGCGCCAGCAGCTCGGGACAGGCCACCGGGGAGCTGTTTTTT
TRBV9,few,TRBD2,TRBJ2-1,CASSTPEAGDYNEQFF,TGTGCCAGCAGCACCCCCGAAGCGGGGGATTACAATGAGCAGTTCTTC
TRBV15,-,TRBD1,TRBJ1-4,CATSGGQGESNEKLFF,TGTGCCACCAGCGGGGGACAGGGCGAATCTAATGAAAAACTGTTTTTT
TRBV27,-,TRBD1,TRBJ1-6,CASSQTTGFRASSYNSPLHF,TGTGCCAGCAGTCAGACGACAGGGTTTCGGGCGAGCTCCTATAATTCACCCCTCCACTTT
TRBV9,-,-,TRBJ2-3,CASSVGGDGADTQYF,TGTGCCAGCAGCGTAGGGGGGGACGGTGCAGATACGCAGTATTTT
TRBV6-5,-,-,TRBJ1-4,CASQSQTNEKLFF,TGTGCCAGCCAAAGTCAAACTAATGAAAAACTGTTTTTT
TRBV4-1,-,-,TRBJ1-2,CASSQDTSFIYGYTF,TGCGCCAGCAGCCAAGATACCAGTTTTATCTATGGCTACACCTTC
TRBV7-8,-,TRBD1,TRBJ1-5,CASSLYRDQGAYNQPQHF,TGTGCCAGCAGCCTTTATAGGGATCAGGGGGCCTACAATCAGCCCCAGCATTTT
TRBV4-3,-,-,TRBJ2-2,CASSQDPRGETGELFF,TGCGCCAGCAGCCAAGACCCCAGGGGCGAAACCGGGGAGCTGTTTTTT
TRBV5-4,-,-,TRBJ2-4,CASSPSVIQYF,TGTGCCAGCAGCCCCTCAGTCATTCAGTACTTC